The sequence of this T cell receptor beta chain was determined in a study of cytomegalovirus exposure and HLA in healthy donors. Primers: 60 Vbeta forward and 13 Jbeta reverse. As originally analysed: In a later analysis, the count reached about 82 million unique TCR beta chains, with about 10 million shared. The protocol was immunoSEQ multiplex PCR, while the TCRdb copy is restricted to in-frame clones and leaves out a portion. V, J and clone size reflect that table, while D and trimming were determined from the DNA. The sample carries roughly 200,000 clones, roughly 80% recorded once. Points from the study as a whole: Researchers counted 164 TCR beta chains as cytomegalovirus-associated. Later analysis indicated greater clonal expansion among HLA-associated TCR beta chains than among equally common other chains. The sole available immune exposure information was CMV serostatus.

V was trimmed by 6 bases and J by 12 bases, leaving 17 bases between them. Germline V gene sequence: CDR1 MDHEN, CDR2 SYDVKM. The CDR3 length is 12 residues. Turning to this clone: What it binds is unknown.

The sequence was collected from a woman between 35 and 50 years old in good health and CMV-seronegative. The specimen was PBMCs. The gene calls are TRBV28 and TRBJ2-5, with D possibly matching TRBD1 (6 bases). CDR3 nucleotides: TGTGCCAGCAGCCATGGACAGAGTGGGGAGTACTTC. Its protein product is CASSHGQSGEYF.